Each of the 7 T cell receptor beta chains below was sequenced from the same sample in a study of blood T cells in healthy people across ages. Through a sample-barcoded 5' primer and a J-beta primer mix, a second PCR was run for roughly 6 to 12 cycles. One entry per CDR3 protein, called by TCRdb with MiXCR from the 5' RACE reads. This sample has 700,000 to 850,000 distinct CDR3 sequences, with approximately 35% found just once. Sequences were obtained from blood. The receptors were gathered from a man younger than 30 in good health.

The table lists this clonotype with a count of one. The chain combines TRBV4-1 with TRBJ2-7; D is ambiguous. The V end lost 1 base, the J end lost 4 bases, and 8 bases lay between the germline ends. Germline CDR1 MGHRA, CDR2 YSYEKL. The CDR3 extends over 13 amino acids. CDR3 loop: CASSQGVRYEQYF. The CDR3 nucleotides are TGCGCCAGCAGCCAAGGGGTAAGATACGAGCAGTACTTC.

The sample holds many counts of this clonotype. The V call is TRBV12-3 or TRBV12-4, the J call TRBJ1-2; maybe TRBD1 (6 bases). V lost 6 bases and J 7 bases, leaving 9 bases between the germline ends. CDR3 length: 11 amino acids. For the CDR3, the DNA is TGTGCCAGCAGCGAGGGGGGTGGCTACACCTTC. It encodes CASSEGGGYTF.

The genes are TRBV20-1 and TRBJ2-3, with D tentatively TRBD1 or TRBD2 (5 bases each). The V gene lost 2 bases and the J gene lost 1 base, with 13 bases spanning the gap. The germline gives CDR1 DFQATT, CDR2 SNEGSKA (reference sequence). There are 15 residues in the CDR3. The CDR3 nucleotides read TGCAGTGCTAGAAAGATGGGGGTGGGCACAGATACGCAGTATTTT. Its translation: CSARKMGVGTDTQYF.

Ten or more counts support this clonotype. V is TRBV13 and J is TRBJ2-7; the match to TRBD2 covers 11 bases. CDR1 is PRHDT and CDR2 is FYEKMQ in the germline V gene (reference sequence). The CDR3 runs 15 residues. V shed 5 bases and J 5 bases; nucleotides not matched to a gene: 8. DNA for the CDR3: TGTGCCAGCAGCCGTAGGACTAGCGGGTCCCACGAGCAGTACTTC. Translated, it gives CASSRRTSGSHEQYF.

Concerning this clonotype: The germline gene is not matched at one end of the junction; a read error may be the cause. This chain joins TRBV2 and TRBJ1-5; no reliable D call. The CDR3 contains 16 residues. CDR1 and CDR2 from the germline V gene are SNHLY and FYNNEI. The CDR3 DNA sequence: TGTGCCAGAAGTGAAGTTTCGACTTTCAGCAATCAGCCCCAGCATTTT. As protein: CARSEVSTFSNQPQHF.

The chain couples TRBV6-2 or TRBV6-3 to TRBJ1-1; D remains ambiguous. Per the germline V gene, CDR1 is MNHEY and CDR2 is SVGEGT. This CDR3 comprises 17 residues. V lost 0 bases to trimming and J lost 2 bases, with 16 bases between them. The CDR3 DNA sequence: TGTGCCAGCAGTTACTCGAAGGGCAGGCCGGATAACACTGAAGCTTTCTTT. It encodes CASSYSKGRPDNTEAFF.

The CDR3 sequence is CASSLPNRGGEQFF. CDR3 bases: TGTGCCAGCAGCTTACCTAACAGGGGAGGTGAGCAGTTCTTC. The chain joins TRBV7-3 to TRBJ2-1; TRBD1 is a possible D gene (7 bases). Germline values: CDR1 SGHTA, CDR2 FQGTGA. Trimming left V 2 bases short and J 9 bases short, with 14 bases between. This CDR3 contains 14 residues. Based on the CDR3 plus reference TRBV7-3 and TRBJ2-1, the full variable domain is GAGVSQTPSNKVTEKGKYVELRCDPISGHTALYWYRQSLGQGPEFLIYFQGTGAADDSGLPNDRFFAVRPEGSVSTLKIQRTERGDSAVYLCASSLPNRGGEQFFGPGTRLTVL.